These T cell receptor beta chains were read from a single sample in a study of read filtering for tumor transcriptome and immune sequencing. A single record per CDR3 protein comes from TCRdb applying MiXCR to the reads. The sample includes fewer than 30,000 distinct CDR3 sequences, approximately 15% of them seen just once. The sample comprised a population of CD138-negative cells sorted from bone marrow. The receptor set was obtained from a donor aged 40 or older with multiple myeloma. The CDR3 runs from the conserved cysteine through the conserved F or W. A D gene is named only where the DNA matches it firmly. Clone size, where shown, is once, few, many, or a class for clones that have expanded.

d_call j_call v_call clone_size cdr3_aa cdr3_nt
. TRBJ1-1 TRBV29-1 many CSVRSTRGGVGTEAFF TGCAGCGTCCGGTCTACGAGGGGGGGCGTAGGCACTGAAGCTTTCTTT
. TRBJ1-2 TRBV28 . CASSLAGIVYGYTF TGTGCCAGCAGTTTAGCGGGGATCGTCTATGGCTACACCTTC
TRBD1 TRBJ1-5 TRBV6-6 many CASIKQGAPRQPQHF TGTGCCAGCATCAAACAGGGGGCGCCCCGTCAGCCCCAGCATTTT
TRBD2 TRBJ2-5 TRBV28 many CASSPRLAGGTQYF TGTGCCAGCAGTCCCAGATTGGCGGGAGGGACCCAGTACTTC
. TRBJ1-1 TRBV4-1 many CASSQEGRGRAFF TGCGCCAGCAGCCAAGAAGGTAGAGGGAGGGCTTTCTTT
. TRBJ2-7 TRBV11-1 many CASSLGGMYSYEQYF TGTGCCAGCAGCTTGGGTGGGATGTACTCCTACGAGCAGTACTTC
. TRBJ2-6 TRBV7-2 many CASSLGGSGANVLTF TGTGCCAGCAGCTTAGGAGGGTCTGGGGCCAACGTCCTGACTTTC
. TRBJ1-2 TRBV5-8 many CASSLQLYGYTF TGTGCCAGCAGCTTACAGTTATATGGCTACACCTTC
. TRBJ1-5 TRBV19 many CASSMTVYGNQPQHF TGTGCCAGTAGTATGACAGTTTACGGCAATCAGCCCCAGCATTTT
. TRBJ2-5 TRBV7-2 . CASGLDRWRETQYF TGTGCCAGCGGCTTAGATCGCTGGAGGGAGACCCAGTACTTC
TRBD2 TRBJ2-7 TRBV12-3/TRBV12-4 . CASRRGGSGIPYEPYF TGTGCCAGCAGGCGTGGGGGTAGCGGGATCCCCTACGAGCCGTACTTC
TRBD2 TRBJ2-7 TRBV6-6 many CASSQGTSGTPYEQYF TGTGCCAGCAGTCAAGGGACTAGCGGGACCCCCTACGAGCAGTACTTC
TRBD1 TRBJ2-5 TRBV3-1 few CASQGRGRETQYF TGTGCCAGCCAGGGCAGGGGGAGAGAGACCCAGTACTTC